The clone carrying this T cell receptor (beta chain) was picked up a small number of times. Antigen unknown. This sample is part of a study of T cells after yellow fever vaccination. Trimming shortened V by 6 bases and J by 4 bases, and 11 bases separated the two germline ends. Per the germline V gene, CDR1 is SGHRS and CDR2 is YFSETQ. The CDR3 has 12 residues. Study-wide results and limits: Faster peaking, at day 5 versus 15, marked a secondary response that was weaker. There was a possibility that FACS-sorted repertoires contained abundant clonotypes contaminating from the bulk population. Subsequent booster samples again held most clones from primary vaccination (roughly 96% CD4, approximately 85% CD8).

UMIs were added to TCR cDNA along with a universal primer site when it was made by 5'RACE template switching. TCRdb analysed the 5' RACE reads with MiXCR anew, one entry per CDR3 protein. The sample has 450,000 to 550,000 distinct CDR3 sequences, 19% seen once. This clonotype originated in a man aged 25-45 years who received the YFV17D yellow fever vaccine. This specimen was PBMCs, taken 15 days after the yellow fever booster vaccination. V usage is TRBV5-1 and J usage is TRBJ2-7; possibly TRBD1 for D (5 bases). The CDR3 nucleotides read TGCGCCAGCAACCTTGACAGTTACGAGCAGTACTTC. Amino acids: CASNLDSYEQYF.